This TCR beta chain is from a study of cytomegalovirus exposure and HLA in healthy donors (dated by TCRdb to 2017 to 2019). As for the study more broadly: In an earlier analysis of under 750 of the donors, around 290 Gb of sequence data and some 100 million unique TCR beta sequences from about 179 million T cells were reported. About 280 gigabases of sequencing data and around 87 million unique TCR sequences were included in an early release covering under 650 HLA-typed donors. A separate validation cohort of 100 to 150 different subjects was used in addition to the roughly 670-subject first cohort. Typing coverage differed by locus: A, B, C, DRB1 and DQB1 were typed in about 620-640 donors, DQA1 in 500 to 550, DPA1 in 600 to 610, and DPB1 in approximately 450. HLA typing covered class I and class II loci at four-digit resolution. The study profiled the T cell repertoires of 500 to 800 subjects by immunosequencing and related them to cytomegalovirus serostatus. A later analysis re-analyzed previously published TCR beta repertoires from 666 donors and added high-resolution HLA genotyping to study TCR occurrence patterns. An earlier analysis of approximately 500 of the donors applied high-throughput TCR beta sequencing to assess whether each TCR beta V gene segment acted as functional or pseudogenic. Four or five DR-DQ haplotypes were handled as single units for association and clustering because linkage in the cohort was strong. Among the approximately 400 genotyped donors, around 79% belonged to the genetic ancestry cluster associated with self-reported Caucasian donors. The study aimed to test whether cataloging public T cell receptors could reveal signatures of past pathogen exposure. Donor age, sex, ethnicity and CMV serostatus were collected together with the repertoire data. To predict cytomegalovirus infection status, the study brought together high-throughput TCR immunosequencing, statistical association of individual TCRs with disease status, and machine learning. Rather than drawing on any new phenotypic data, the later analysis identified candidate immune exposures from TCR beta sequences and the way those sequences occurred across donors. Across 300 to 500 genotyped donors of the cohort, an average of approximately 240,000 unique TCR beta nucleotide sequences per donor were sequenced, and approximately 19% of those sequences were non-productive. Genome-wide SNP genotypes for about 55% of the roughly 670 donors were used in a later genetic analysis, which treated that subset as a discovery cohort. All discovery cohort repertoires had been generated on a single sequencing platform. General study outcomes and caveats: Correlated functional status among segregating V segments might reflect linkage disequilibrium, but an unknown experimental factor could not be ruled out. Roughly uniform sequencing depth across donors was assumed in presence/absence analyses, although this assumption may not hold. According to a later analysis, most CMV-associated TCR beta chains appeared to be HLA-restricted, and the HLA associations seemed to be driven largely by CMV exposure. A group of highly shared sequence variants was considered likely to be a technical artifact of the sequencing pipeline. Some IMGT-functional V segments, including TRBV6-2 and TRBV6-3, could not be told apart with the 87-base-pair reads, so those segments were excluded. The cohort was sequenced for TCR beta chains only, and without alpha or paired-chain data the features that could be detected were limited. CMV serostatus was the only immune exposure information available for the cohort. The authors suggested that the approach could potentially be extended to other disease states and immunological phenotypes. In a later analysis, the rate of TCR association differed among HLA loci, with DRB1 alleles having the most associated TCRs and HLA-C alleles having the fewest. A later genetic analysis reported fewer N-insertions in productive TCRs among donors in an Asian-associated ancestry cluster than the roughly 650-donor mean. A further reported finding was that TCR beta sequences accurately predicted the HLA-A and HLA-B alleles for most subjects in the first cohort. An association between a missense DCLRE1C variant and V-gene and J-gene trimming of TCR beta chains was found in a later genetic analysis and replicated in an independent cohort. A later analysis associated roughly 17,000 TCR beta sequences with specific HLA alleles at a false discovery rate of 0.05. A few of the identified cytomegalovirus-associated TCR beta chains were confirmed in vitro to be specific for cytomegalovirus antigens. In a later analysis, HLA-associated TCR beta chains were found to be more clonally expanded and to have lower generation probabilities than equally common non-associated chains. Because some donors lacked HLA typing at each locus, the association tests relied only on the typed subset. According to a later analysis, parvovirus B19, influenza, CMV and Epstein-Barr virus appeared linked to several top co-occurrence clusters. Because counts were too low, about 18 rarely observed V segments, including chromosome 9 orphons, were excluded from the earlier analysis of 500 to 700 of the donors. In both the original and validation cohorts, the classifier was reported to diagnose cytomegalovirus status with high specificity and sensitivity. Most TCR sequences were observed very rarely across donors, whereas some public TCRs were present in many individuals. In an earlier analysis of fewer than 750 of the donors, most TCR beta V segments were observed in productive rearrangements about 90% or about 30% of the time, broadly matching IMGT annotations. Assigning TCR associations to individual alleles was difficult when HLA alleles, especially DR and DQ, strongly co-occurred. In the study, some 180 TCR beta chains were listed as associated with cytomegalovirus.

There are 16 amino acids in the CDR3, from cysteine to phenylalanine inclusive. Here the CDR3 DNA is all that survives: 48 bases in frame from base 1. V has 4 bases trimmed and J has 3 bases trimmed; junction bases matching no gene number 8. Reading the germline V gene gives CDR1 MDHEN and CDR2 SYDVKM. The library was prepared using the immunoSEQ multiplex PCR assay. For the multiplex PCR, a mixture combining 60 forward primers for TCR Vbeta segments and 13 reverse primers for TCR Jbeta segments was used. Amplification of the CDR3 region of rearranged TCR beta genes was performed with a multiplex PCR assay on genomic DNA. Amplified TCR beta libraries were sequenced as 87-base-pair reads on the Illumina HiSeq System. The original pipeline was this. A later analysis tallied 80 million to 95 million unique TCR beta chains across the 666 repertoires, and around 10 million of those chains were shared by two or more donors. Raw reads were error-corrected and collapsed into unique sequences by a nearest-neighbor algorithm in which closely related sequences were merged to remove PCR and sequencing errors. V, D and J gene segments were assigned by aligning CDR3 sequences to IMGT reference sequences. Each retained sequence needed at least a six-nucleotide match to both a V gene segment and a J gene segment. Rearrangements were called productive when the CDR3 lacked stop codons and stayed in frame with V and J; all others were non-productive. Following IMGT convention, CDR3 was defined as the stretch from the second conserved V-encoded cysteine to the conserved J-encoded phenylalanine. The earlier analysis of approximately 500 of the donors excluded sequences that lacked an unambiguous match to a single V gene segment. In an earlier analysis of several hundred of the donors, V segments were called functional above 56.7% productive rearrangements and were called segregating when the between-donor standard deviation exceeded 5%. A statistical classification framework was built for diagnosing cytomegalovirus status from the catalog of TCR beta chain sequences. V and J gene assignment, in a later analysis, came from comparing TCR nucleotide sequences with IMGT/GENE-DB human TR gene sequences. Using the TCRdist pipeline, a later analysis assigned CDR3 sequences along with most-parsimonious VDJ recombination scenarios. A later analysis defined each TCR beta chain by its CDR3 amino acid sequence plus V-gene family, and excluded reads lacking a unique V-gene family. As a way to deal with suspected cross-contamination and a sequencing artifact, a later analysis dropped approximately 570 nucleotide sequences that were highly shared and had low generation probability. In a later analysis, a clonal expansion index for each public chain was calculated from normalized within-repertoire ranks of inferred template counts. Generation probabilities in a later analysis came from a VDJ recombination model fitted to out-of-frame rearrangements, and those results were checked against IGoR. In a later analysis, hypergeometric tests were used to score TCR-TCR, TCR-HLA and TCR-CMV co-occurrence, with a repertoire-size bias correction applied to TCR pairs. To estimate false discovery rates, a later analysis permuted the HLA or CMV assignments 20 times. In a later analysis, co-occurring TCRs were grouped using DBSCAN, with TCRdist sequence similarity added in when clustering inside HLA-allele-positive subsets. For co-occurrence clustering, repertoires with fewer than 30,000 or more than 120,000 public chains were excluded, along with roughly 5 repertoires with anomalous nucleotide sharing. In TCRdb, the immuneACCESS table is reduced to in-frame sequences with V and J assigned. These tables do not hold every clone; where another copy was compared, an unresolved V gene accounts for under half, and the others remain unexplained. V and J calls and clone size are given by that table; D and trimming were obtained from the DNA. The sample table lists 95,000 to 150,000 clones, roughly a sixth of them with a count of one. Of the sample, approximately 2.9% falls within the top ten clones.

A note on this clone: Its antigen specificity is not known. No per-base quality is available; no much larger clone lies one base away.

The cohort was made up of several hundred healthy bone marrow donors. Cohort members were all nominally healthy when sampled, although unrecorded immune exposures were likely present. The donor tested CMV seropositive and was one of the 289 seropositive cohort members. A peripheral blood sample was provided by each donor, and peripheral blood mononuclear cells were used for TCR beta sequencing. The Qiagen DNeasy Blood Extraction Kit was used to extract genomic DNA from the blood cell samples. Sequenced material: PBMCs. The sequence is built from TRBV28 and TRBJ1-4, with 7 middle bases fitting TRBD1. This TCR was sampled from a female donor in good health and CMV-seropositive. The CDR3 in this case is CASSWRGGFANEKLFF. DNA sequence: TGTGCCAGCAGTTGGCGAGGGGGCTTCGCTAATGAAAAACTGTTTTTT.